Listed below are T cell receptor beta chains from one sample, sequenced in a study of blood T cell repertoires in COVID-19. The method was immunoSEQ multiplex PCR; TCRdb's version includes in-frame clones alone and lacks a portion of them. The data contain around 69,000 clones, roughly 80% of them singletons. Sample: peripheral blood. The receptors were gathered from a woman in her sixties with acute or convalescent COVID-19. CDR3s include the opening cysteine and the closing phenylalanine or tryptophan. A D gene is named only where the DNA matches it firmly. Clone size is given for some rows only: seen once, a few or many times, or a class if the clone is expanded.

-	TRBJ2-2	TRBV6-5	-	TGTGCCAGACCGGCCGAGACTAGTACCGGGGAGCTGTTTTTT	CARPAETSTGELFF
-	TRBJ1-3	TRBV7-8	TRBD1	TGTGCCAGCAGCCTCACCGGGACAGGGGCTTTTGGAAACACCATATATTTT	CASSLTGTGAFGNTIYF
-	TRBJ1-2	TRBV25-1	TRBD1	TGTGCCAGCAAACAGGGGGTAGGCTACACCTTC	CASKQGVGYTF
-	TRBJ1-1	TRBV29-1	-	TGCAGCGTCCACCCGGGGGACACTGAAGCTTTCTTT	CSVHPGDTEAFF
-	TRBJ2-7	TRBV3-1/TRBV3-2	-	TGTGCCAGCAGCCAAAGCGTCTACGAGCAGTACTTC	CASSQSVYEQYF
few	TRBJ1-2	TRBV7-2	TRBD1	TGTGCCAGCAGCTTAGACAGGGGTGGTGGCTACACCTTC	CASSLDRGGGYTF
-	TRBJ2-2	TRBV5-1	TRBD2	TGCGCCAGCAGCTTGCTAGCGGGAACGAACACCGGGGAGCTGTTTTTT	CASSLLAGTNTGELFF
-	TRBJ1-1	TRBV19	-	TGTGCCAGTAGTATGGGACTCTCGGGCACTGAAGCTTTCTTT	CASSMGLSGTEAFF
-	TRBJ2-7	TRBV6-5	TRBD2	TGTGCCAGCAAACTAGCGGGAGGGCCTGACGAGCAGTACTTC	CASKLAGGPDEQYF
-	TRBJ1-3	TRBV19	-	TGTGCCACCCAAGGAGGCAACGGAAACACCATATATTTT	CATQGGNGNTIYF
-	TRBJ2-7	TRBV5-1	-	TGCGCCAGCAGCCCTAGTCCCGGGGCCTACGAGCAGTACTTC	CASSPSPGAYEQYF
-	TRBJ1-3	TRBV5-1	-	TGCGCCAGCAGCTTGCGCCCGGGGACTGCTGAATCAGACGCCGCTGGAAACACCATATATTTT	CASSLRPGTAESDAAGNTIYF
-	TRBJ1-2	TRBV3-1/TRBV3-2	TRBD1	TGTGCCAGCAGCCGCCTACAGGGGGGACCCTATGGCTACACCTTC	CASSRLQGGPYGYTF
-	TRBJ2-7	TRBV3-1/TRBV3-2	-	TGTGCCAGCAGCCAAAGCGTAAGACAGGGACTGACCCTCTCCTACGAGCAGTACTTC	CASSQSVRQGLTLSYEQYF
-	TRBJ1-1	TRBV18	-	TGTGCCAGCTCACCACCGAGGGCGGGCCTTCTCACTGAAGCTTTCTTT	CASSPPRAGLLTEAFF
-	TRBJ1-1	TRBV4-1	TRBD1	TGCGCCAGCAGTAGACAGGGTGGGACGGAGGACACTGAAGCTTTCTTT	CASSRQGGTEDTEAFF
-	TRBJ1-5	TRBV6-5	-	TGTGCCAGCAAGGTCGGGGGAAGTGAGCAGCCCCAGCATTTT	CASKVGGSEQPQHF
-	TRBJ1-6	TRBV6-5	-	TGTGCCAGCAGGCAGGGCTCTAATTCACCCCTCCACTTT	CASRQGSNSPLHF
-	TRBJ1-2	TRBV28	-	TGTGCCAGCAGTTTATTGGGGGGGATCTATGGCTACACCTTC	CASSLLGGIYGYTF
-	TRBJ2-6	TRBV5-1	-	TGCGCCAGCAGCCAGGGCCCCTCTGGGGCCAACGTCCTGACTTTC	CASSQGPSGANVLTF
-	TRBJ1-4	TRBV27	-	TGTGCCAGCAGTCAACAAGGAGATGAAAAACTGTTTTTT	CASSQQGDEKLFF
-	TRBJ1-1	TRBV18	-	TGTGCCAGCTCACCAAACGGTCAACGGGAAGCTTTCTTT	CASSPNGQREAFF
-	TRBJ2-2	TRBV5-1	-	TGCGCCAGCAGCTTGGCCGGGAACACCGGGGAGCTGTTTTTT	CASSLAGNTGELFF
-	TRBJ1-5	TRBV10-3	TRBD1	TGTGCCATCAGTAAATATCCGGGACAGGGTAAGATTGGGCCCCAGCATTTT	CAISKYPGQGKIGPQHF
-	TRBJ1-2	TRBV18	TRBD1	TGTGCCAGCTCTCGACAGGGCATTGGGGACTATGGCTACACCTTC	CASSRQGIGDYGYTF
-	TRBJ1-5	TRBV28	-	TGTGCCAGCAGTGAGGGAGGGGATAGCAATCAGCCCCAGCATTTT	CASSEGGDSNQPQHF
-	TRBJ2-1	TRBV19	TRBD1	TGTGCCAGTAGAGACAGGGGGATGGCTTCCCAGTTCTTC	CASRDRGMASQFF
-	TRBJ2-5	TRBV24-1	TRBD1	TGTGCCACCAGTGATCCGGGACAGGGGTTTGAGACCCAGTACTTC	CATSDPGQGFETQYF
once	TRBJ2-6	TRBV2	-	TGTGCCAGCACTTCGACTCGCAGCTCTGGGGCCAACGTCCTGACTTTC	CASTSTRSSGANVLTF
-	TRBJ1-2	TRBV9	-	TGTGCCAGCAGCGTAGATAGGACGGTGGGGGCAAACGGCTACACCTTC	CASSVDRTVGANGYTF
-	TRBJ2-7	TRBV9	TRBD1	TGTGCCAGCAGCGTTGGACAGGGGTCCACCTACGAGCAGTACTTC	CASSVGQGSTYEQYF
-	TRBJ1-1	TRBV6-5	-	TGTGCCAGCAGACAATTCGGACAGACAAACACTGAAGCTTTCTTT	CASRQFGQTNTEAFF
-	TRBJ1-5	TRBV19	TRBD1	TGTGCCAGTACCAAAGTAGGGACAGGGTACAATCAGCCCCAGCATTTT	CASTKVGTGYNQPQHF
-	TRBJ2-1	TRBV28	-	TGTGCCAGCAGTTTATTGCCCGCTGGACAATCAAGGGGGTTCTTC	CASSLLPAGQSRGFF
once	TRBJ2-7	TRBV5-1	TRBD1	TGCGCCAGCAGCTTGGCCCCGGGACAGGGGTACGAGCAGTACTTC	CASSLAPGQGYEQYF
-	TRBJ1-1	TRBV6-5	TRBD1	TGTGCCTCTAACTCGGGACAGATGAACACTGAAGCTTTCTTT	CASNSGQMNTEAFF
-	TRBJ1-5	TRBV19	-	TGTGCCAGTACCCCGGGGGGACTGACGGGGCCCCAGCATTTT	CASTPGGLTGPQHF
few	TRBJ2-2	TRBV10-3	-	TGTGCCATCAGCGAGCGTCAGACAGGGAGGTACACCGGGGAGCTGTTTTTT	CAISERQTGRYTGELFF
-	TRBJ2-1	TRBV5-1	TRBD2	TGCGCCAGCAGCTTGGTTGGACTAGCACCCGACAATGAGCAGTTCTTC	CASSLVGLAPDNEQFF
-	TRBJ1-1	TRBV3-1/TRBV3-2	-	TGTGCCAGCAGCCAAGAGGGCATCTTAGGGGGCACTGAAGCTTTCTTT	CASSQEGILGGTEAFF
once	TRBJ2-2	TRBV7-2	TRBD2	TGTGCCAGCAGCTTAGCGGCTAGCGGGAGCACCGGGGAACTGTTTTTT	CASSLAASGSTGELFF
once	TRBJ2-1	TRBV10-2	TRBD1	TGCGCCAGCAGGAAACAGGGGCTCTACAATGAGCAGTTCTTC	CASRKQGLYNEQFF
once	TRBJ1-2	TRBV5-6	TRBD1	TGTGCCAGCAGCCCCGGACAGGGGCCCGGCTACACCTTC	CASSPGQGPGYTF
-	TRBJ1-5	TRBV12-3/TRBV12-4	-	TGTGCCACCCAGGCCGGGGGGAATCAGCCCCAGCATTTT	CATQAGGNQPQHF
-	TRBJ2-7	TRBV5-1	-	TGCGCCAGCAGCTTTAGGGGACAACTTCACGAGCAGTACTTC	CASSFRGQLHEQYF
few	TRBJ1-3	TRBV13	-	TGTGCCAGCAGCTATAGAAGAGGGGGTTATGGAAACACCATATATTTT	CASSYRRGGYGNTIYF
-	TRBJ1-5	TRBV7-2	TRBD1	TGTGCCAGCAGCTTAGTCGAGGGGGCTTCGAGCAATCAGCCCCAGCATTTT	CASSLVEGASSNQPQHF
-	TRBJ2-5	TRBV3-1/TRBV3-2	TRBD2	TGTGCCAGCCTGCGGGGGGGAGGGTTTGAAGAGACCCAGTACTTC	CASLRGGGFEETQYF
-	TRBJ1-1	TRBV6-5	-	TGTGCCAGCAGCCTGACAGTGAACACTGAAGCTTTCTTT	CASSLTVNTEAFF
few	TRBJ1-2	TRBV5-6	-	TGTGCCAGCAGCTTGGTTCAAAACAGGCAGGGCTACACCTTC	CASSLVQNRQGYTF
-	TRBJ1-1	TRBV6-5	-	TGTGCCAGCAGTTACTCAGGGGTAGCGAACACTGAAGCTTTCTTT	CASSYSGVANTEAFF
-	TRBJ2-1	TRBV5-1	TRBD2	TGCGCCAGCAGGGGAGGGGTTGAGCAGTTCTTC	CASRGGVEQFF
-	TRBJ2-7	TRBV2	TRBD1	TGTGCCAGCAGGGACAGGGGATACGAGCAGTACTTC	CASRDRGYEQYF
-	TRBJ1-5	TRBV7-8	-	TGTGCCAGCAGCGCCGACAGGATCAATCAGCCCCAGCATTTT	CASSADRINQPQHF